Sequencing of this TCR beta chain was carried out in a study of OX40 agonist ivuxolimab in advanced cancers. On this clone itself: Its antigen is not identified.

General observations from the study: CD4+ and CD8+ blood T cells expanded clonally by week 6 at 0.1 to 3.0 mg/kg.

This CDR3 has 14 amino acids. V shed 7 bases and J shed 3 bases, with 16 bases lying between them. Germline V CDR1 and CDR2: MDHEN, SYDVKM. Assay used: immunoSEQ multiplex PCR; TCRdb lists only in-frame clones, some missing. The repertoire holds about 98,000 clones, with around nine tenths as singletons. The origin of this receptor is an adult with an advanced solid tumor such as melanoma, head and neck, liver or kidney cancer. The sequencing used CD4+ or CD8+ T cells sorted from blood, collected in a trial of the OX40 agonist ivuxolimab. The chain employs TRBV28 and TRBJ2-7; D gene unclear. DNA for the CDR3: TGTGCCAGCACCCAGAACGGACCGTACTACGAGCAGTACTTC. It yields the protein CASTQNGPYYEQYF. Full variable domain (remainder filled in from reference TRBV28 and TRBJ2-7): DVKVTQSSRYLVKRTGEKVFLECVQDMDHENMFWYRQDPGLGLRLIYFSYDVKMKEKGDIPEGYSVSREKKERFSLILESASTNQTSMYLCASTQNGPYYEQYFGPGTRLTVT.